The 32 T cell receptor beta chains below were found in one sample sequenced in a study of blood T cell repertoires in COVID-19. The protocol was immunoSEQ multiplex PCR, while the TCRdb copy is restricted to in-frame clones and leaves out a portion. The sample records 310,000 or so clones, over 75% being singletons. Input material: PBMCs or T cells enriched from blood (not recorded which). The receptor source for this set is a woman aged 40 to 50 who had recovered from COVID-19.

DNA of the CDR3: TGTGCCAGCTCACCACTGGGACAGGGAGATGAAAAACTGTTTTTT. This gives the protein CASSPLGQGDEKLFF. The chain couples TRBV18 to TRBJ1-4; 9 bases are a match to TRBD1. The V gene's germline CDR1 is KGHSH and CDR2 LQKENI. There are 15 residues in the CDR3. The trim removed 1 base at V and 6 bases at J, leaving 3 bases unmatched.

The V gene is TRBV6-2 or TRBV6-3, the J gene TRBJ1-2; 7 bases line up with TRBD1. The germline V gene encodes CDR1 MNHEY and CDR2 SVGEGT. The trim removed 2 bases at V and 4 bases at J, leaving 7 bases unmatched. There are 15 residues in the CDR3. DNA of the CDR3: TGTGCCAGCAGTTACGCGGACAGGACGCTCTATGGCTACACCTTC. Protein product: CASSYADRTLYGYTF.

This rearrangement joins TRBV4-1 to TRBJ1-1; D ambiguous. V lost 1 base and J 6 bases, leaving 12 bases between the germline ends. The V gene's germline CDR1 is MGHRA and CDR2 YSYEKL. The CDR3 contains 14 residues. The CDR3 DNA reads as TGCGCCAGCAGCCAAGTGGCGGGCTCCGCTGAAGCTTTCTTT. Protein sequence: CASSQVAGSAEAFF.

This chain joins TRBV19 and TRBJ2-4, with D perhaps TRBD1 (6 bases). V lost 4 bases and J lost 5, with 9 bases in between. Germline lookup yields CDR1 LNHDA and CDR2 SQIVND (reference sequence). The CDR3 runs 13 residues. In DNA form, the CDR3 reads TGTGCCAGTAGTAAATGGACAGAAAACATTCAGTACTTC. Translated: CASSKWTENIQYF. Together with reference TRBV19 and TRBJ2-4, the CDR3 gives the full variable domain: DGGITQSPKYLFRKEGQNVTLSCEQNLNHDAMYWYRQDPGQGLRLIYYSQIVNDFQKGDIAEGYSVSREKKESFPLTVTSAQKNPTAFYLCASSKWTENIQYFGAGTRLSVL.

The chain recombines TRBV27 with TRBJ2-7, with D perhaps TRBD2 (5 bases). The CDR3 totals 16 residues. V was shortened by 5 bases and J by 2 bases, with 19 bases between the two germline ends. In germline, CDR1 is MNHEY, CDR2 SMNVEV (reference sequence). The CDR3 sequence is CASSPLDREGPYEQYF. The CDR3 DNA follows: TGTGCCAGCAGTCCCCTGGACCGAGAGGGCCCCTACGAGCAGTACTTC.

The chain has TRBV6-4 and TRBJ2-1; TRBD2 matches at 13 bases. The CDR3 is made up of 22 amino acids. Germline V gives CDR1 MRHNA, CDR2 SNTAGT. With 0 bases clipped from V and 2 bases from J, the junction kept 16 bases outside the gene matches. For the CDR3, the DNA is TGTGCCAGCAGTGACTCGAGGTGGCCCTTCGGGACTAGCGGGGACCCCTACAATGAGCAGTTCTTC. This translates into CASSDSRWPFGTSGDPYNEQFF.

This chain uses TRBV5-1 with TRBJ2-5, with 13 bases fitting TRBD2. CDR3 length: 16 residues. V gave up 4 bases and J gave up 5 bases; unmatched junction bases: 8. Germline CDR1 SGHRS, CDR2 YFSETQ. CDR3: CASSATSGRASETQYF. In nucleotides, the CDR3 is TGCGCCAGCAGCGCCACTAGCGGGAGGGCCTCTGAGACCCAGTACTTC.

The V gene is TRBV7-2, the J gene TRBJ2-5, with D perhaps TRBD1 (6 bases). The CDR3 loop spans 14 amino acids. Trimming took 8 bases from V and 0 from J, leaving 13 bases between them. The V gene's germline CDR1 is SGHTA and CDR2 FQGNSA. CDR3 loop: CASSAWDNQETQYF. The CDR3 DNA reads as TGTGCCAGCTCAGCTTGGGACAACCAAGAGACCCAGTACTTC.

This chain links TRBV20-1 with TRBJ2-5; TRBD2 aligns across 11 bases. V lost 3 bases and J lost 0; bases outside the gene matches: 12. From germline, CDR1 is DFQATT and CDR2 SNEGSKA (reference sequence). This CDR3 comprises 18 residues. The CDR3 spells CSASGLAGGPAYQETQYF. CDR3 nucleotide sequence: TGCAGTGCTAGTGGGCTAGCGGGGGGTCCAGCTTACCAAGAGACCCAGTACTTC.

The rearrangement uses TRBV10-2 and TRBJ1-1; no reliable D call. V dropped 6 bases and J dropped 5 bases, with 13 bases sitting between them. The CDR3 runs to 13 residues. CDR1 is WSHSY and CDR2 is SAAADI in the germline V gene. CDR3: CASSVVRWTEAFF. For the CDR3, the DNA is TGCGCCAGCAGCGTCGTACGGTGGACTGAAGCTTTCTTT.

This chain's CDR3 is CASSLVGTDTQYF. CDR3 coding DNA: TGTGCCAGCAGCTTGGTAGGCACAGATACGCAGTATTTT. This chain connects TRBV12-3 or TRBV12-4 to TRBJ2-3; D is unclear. This CDR3 has 13 amino acids. Deletions cut 6 bases from V and 1 base from J, with 8 bases between.

The chain uses TRBV7-2 and TRBJ2-3; TRBD2 aligns across 8 bases. Unmatched junction bases numbered 6, after V lost 2 bases and J lost 5 bases. Germline-derived CDR1 and CDR2 are SGHTA and FQGNSA. The CDR3 runs 15 residues. In nucleotides, the CDR3 is TGTGCCAGCAGCTTAAAGACTAGCGAGGGAGATACGCAGTATTTT. It yields the protein CASSLKTSEGDTQYF. Filled out from reference TRBV7-2 and TRBJ2-3, the complete variable domain reads GAGVSQSPSNKVTEKGKDVELRCDPISGHTALYWYRQSLGQGLEFLIYFQGNSAPDKSGLPSDRFSAERTGGSVSTLTIQRTQQEDSAVYLCASSLKTSEGDTQYFGPGTRLTVL.

This clone was counted once. The J gene is TRBJ2-2, the V gene TRBV15; D gene unclear. The germline CDR1 and CDR2 sequences are LNHNV and YYDKDF (reference sequence). V lost 8 bases and J 3 bases, leaving 13 bases between the germline ends. This CDR3 is 14 amino acids long. CDR3: CATRLQQDTGELFF. CDR3 nucleotide sequence: TGTGCCACCCGTCTCCAGCAGGACACCGGGGAGCTGTTTTTT. Variable domain in full (rest from reference TRBV15 and TRBJ2-2): DAMVIQNPRYQVTQFGKPVTLSCSQTLNHNVMYWYQQKSSQAPKLLFHYYDKDFNNEADTPDNFQSRRPNTSFCFLDIRSPGLGDTAMYLCATRLQQDTGELFFGEGSRLTVL.

CDR3 loop: CASGYRGASGNTIYF. The CDR3 bases are TGTGCCAGCGGGTACAGGGGGGCCTCTGGAAACACCATATATTTT. The genes are TRBV6-4 and TRBJ1-3; TRBD1 agrees at 8 bases. Germline V gives CDR1 MRHNA, CDR2 SNTAGT. The CDR3 spans 15 residues. V lost 8 bases, J lost 0 bases, and 6 bases stayed unmatched.

Comments on this clone: The sample holds other DNA sequences that translate to the same CDR3. The chain is built from TRBV27 and TRBJ2-7, with 8 bases aligning to TRBD2. Germline values: CDR1 MNHEY, CDR2 SMNVEV (reference sequence). This CDR3 is built from 14 residues. Losses at the gene ends were 4 bases for V and 0 bases for J; bases not matched to a gene: 2. The CDR3 loop is CASSYAGGSYEQYF. The CDR3 nucleotides read TGTGCCAGCAGTTACGCGGGAGGCTCCTACGAGCAGTACTTC.

The rearrangement links TRBV21-1 to TRBJ2-7; no DNA check was done on the table's D call, TRBD1. TRBV21-1 is a listed pseudogene. This CDR3 has 11 residues. Written as DNA, the CDR3 is TGTGCCAGCAGCCACACCTACGAGCAGTACTTC. It encodes CASSHTYEQYF.

The rearrangement uses TRBV7-2 and TRBJ2-7; 8 nucleotides line up with TRBD2. Germline V lookup: CDR1 SGHTA, CDR2 FQGNSA. V lost 5 bases to trimming and J lost 6 bases; unmatched junction nucleotides: 12. The length of the CDR3 is 15 residues. For the CDR3, the DNA is TGTGCCAGCAGCATCCTTTCGGGAGGGTCCCCCGAGCAGTACTTC. Amino acids: CASSILSGGSPEQYF.

The chain links TRBV18 to TRBJ2-7; 8 bases agree with TRBD2. The V segment lost 3 bases and the J segment 5 bases; nucleotides outside the gene matches: 6. The CDR3 covers 14 residues. Germline assignment: CDR1 KGHSH and CDR2 LQKENI. CDR3 coding DNA: TGTGCCAGCTCACCCCGGACTAGCTCTAACGAGCAGTACTTC. Translating it yields CASSPRTSSNEQYF.

The chain links TRBV28 to TRBJ1-1, with 7 bases matching TRBD1. CDR1 and CDR2 from the germline V gene are MDHEN and SYDVKM. The CDR3 extends over 15 amino acids. After removal of 6 bases from V and 4 bases from J, the junction contained 11 bases not matched to a gene. CDR3 in DNA: TGTGCCAGCAGACCAACGACAGGGATGGCCACTGAAGCTTTCTTT. It is translated as CASRPTTGMATEAFF. The entire variable domain, with the rest obtained from reference TRBV28 and TRBJ1-1, is as follows: DVKVTQSSRYLVKRTGEKVFLECVQDMDHENMFWYRQDPGLGLRLIYFSYDVKMKEKGDIPEGYSVSREKKERFSLILESASTNQTSMYLCASRPTTGMATEAFFGQGTRLTVV.

The chain has TRBV5-1 and TRBJ2-7; D is possibly TRBD1 (5 bases). V shed 4 bases and J shed 3 bases, with 14 bases lying between them. In germline, CDR1 is SGHRS, CDR2 YFSETQ. The CDR3 spans 14 residues. This chain's CDR3 is CASSPLGQGYEQYF. CDR3 sequence (DNA): TGCGCCAGCAGCCCTCTAGGACAAGGCTACGAGCAGTACTTC.

This chain links TRBV7-2 with TRBJ2-7; D uncertain. Trimming removed 4 bases at V and 0 bases at J, with 13 bases between. Germline values: CDR1 SGHTA, CDR2 FQGNSA. The CDR3 spans 15 residues. In DNA, the CDR3 is TGTGCCAGCAGCTCCATCCCGAGTCTCTCCTACGAGCAGTACTTC. It specifies CASSSIPSLSYEQYF. Full variable domain (remainder filled in from reference TRBV7-2 and TRBJ2-7): GAGVSQSPSNKVTEKGKDVELRCDPISGHTALYWYRQSLGQGLEFLIYFQGNSAPDKSGLPSDRFSAERTGGSVSTLTIQRTQQEDSAVYLCASSSIPSLSYEQYFGPGTRLTVT.

The chain carries TRBV7-6 and TRBJ2-3; D unresolved. The CDR3 is made up of 16 amino acids. Germline-derived CDR1 and CDR2 are SGHVS and FNYEAQ. Trimming stripped 5 bases from V and 0 bases from J, with 15 bases between. The CDR3 here is CASSHETETSTDTQYF. The CDR3 DNA is TGTGCCAGCAGCCATGAGACGGAGACTAGCACAGATACGCAGTATTTT.

This chain links TRBV28 with TRBJ2-7; 15 nucleotides match TRBD2. The ends lost 5 bases at V and 6 bases at J; junction bases unmatched: 5. Germline values: CDR1 MDHEN, CDR2 SYDVKM. The CDR3 runs to 15 residues. CDR3 residues: CASSLRTSGGVEQYF. The CDR3 bases are TGTGCCAGCAGTCTGCGGACTAGCGGGGGGGTCGAGCAGTACTTC.

CDR3 residues: CASSERLGASSPLHF. In DNA, the CDR3 is TGTGCCAGCAGTGAACGTCTGGGGGCCAGTTCACCCCTCCACTTT. The chain joins TRBV6-1 to TRBJ1-6; D is possibly TRBD1 (6 bases). The CDR3 spans 15 residues. Germline V gene lookup returns CDR1 MNHNS and CDR2 SASEGT. Deletions cut 2 bases from V and 9 bases from J, with 14 bases between.

CDR3 bases: TGCAGCGTTGGCAGGAACACCGGGGAGCTGTTTTTT. Translating it yields CSVGRNTGELFF. This sequence joins TRBV29-1 and TRBJ2-2; D remains unclear. Trimming stripped 4 bases from V and 1 base from J, with 4 bases between. The CDR3 contains 12 residues. CDR1 SQVTM and CDR2 ANQGSEA come from the germline V gene.

The rearrangement joins TRBV28 to TRBJ2-7, with 8 bases fitting TRBD2. Losses at the gene ends were 3 bases for V and 6 bases for J; bases not matched to a gene: 10. The CDR3 covers 15 residues. The germline CDR1 and CDR2 sequences are MDHEN and SYDVKM. The CDR3 protein is CASSFRSGTRSEQYF. The DNA for the CDR3 is TGTGCCAGCAGTTTCAGATCCGGGACTAGAAGCGAGCAGTACTTC.

The gene calls are TRBV3-1 (or the pseudogene TRBV3-2) and TRBJ2-7; D is perhaps TRBD2 (6 bases). This CDR3 is 16 amino acids long. V was shortened by 0 bases and J by 2 bases, with 14 bases between the two germline ends. Germline V gene sequence: CDR1 LGHDT, CDR2 YNNKEL (reference sequence). CDR3 in DNA: TGTGCCAGCAGCCAAGACTCGGGACTGCAAGCCTACGAGCAGTACTTC. Translating gives CASSQDSGLQAYEQYF.

V gene TRBV28 combines with J gene TRBJ1-5, with D possibly TRBD1 on 6 matching bases. Germline values: CDR1 MDHEN, CDR2 SYDVKM. V gave up 1 base and J gave up 3 bases, with 10 bases separating them. The CDR3 runs 15 residues. This chain's CDR3 is CASSLLQGVNQPQHF. The CDR3 DNA reads as TGTGCCAGCAGTTTATTACAGGGCGTCAATCAGCCCCAGCATTTT.

V usage is TRBV2 and J usage is TRBJ2-7; D is possibly TRBD1 (6 bases). Trimming took 6 bases from V and 6 from J, leaving 21 bases between them. CDR1 and CDR2 from the germline V gene are SNHLY and FYNNEI. The CDR3 length is 15 residues. CDR3 region: CASSGEGHLLGEQYF. For the CDR3, the DNA is TGTGCCAGCAGCGGAGAGGGACACCTCCTTGGCGAGCAGTACTTC.

The chain has TRBV21-1 and TRBJ2-1; the table assigns TRBD1, which was not confirmed against the DNA. TRBV21-1 is labeled a pseudogene. The CDR3 is made up of 16 amino acids. As DNA, the CDR3 is TGTGCCAGCAGCAAAGAGGGCAGGGCGCCAAACAATGAGCAGTTCTTC. It encodes CASSKEGRAPNNEQFF.

The rearrangement links TRBV24-1 to TRBJ2-7; D uncertain. In germline, CDR1 is KGHDR, CDR2 SFDVKD. This CDR3 has 13 residues. Trimming stripped 3 bases from V and 5 bases from J, with 10 bases between. The CDR3 bases are TGTGCCACCAGTGATCCCAACGAGGACGAGCAGTACTTC. This gives the protein CATSDPNEDEQYF.

The chain joins TRBV9 to TRBJ2-2; TRBD2 aligns across 13 bases. V gave up 5 bases and J gave up 5 bases; unmatched junction bases: 6. This CDR3 region has 16 residues. CDR1 SGDLS and CDR2 YYNGEE come from the germline V gene. The CDR3: CASRAGLAGVTGELFF. CDR3 in DNA: TGTGCCAGCAGGGCTGGACTAGCGGGGGTAACCGGGGAGCTGTTTTTT.